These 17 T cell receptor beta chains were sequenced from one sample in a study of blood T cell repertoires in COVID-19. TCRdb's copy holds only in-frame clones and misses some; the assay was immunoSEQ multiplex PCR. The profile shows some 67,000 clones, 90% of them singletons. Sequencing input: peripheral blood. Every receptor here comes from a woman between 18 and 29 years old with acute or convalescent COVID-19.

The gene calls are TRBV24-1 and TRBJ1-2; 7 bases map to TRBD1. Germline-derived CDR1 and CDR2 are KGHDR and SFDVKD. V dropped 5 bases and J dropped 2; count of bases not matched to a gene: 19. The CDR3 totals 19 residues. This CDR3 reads CATSVYQGDPSPPNYGYTF. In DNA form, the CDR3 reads TGTGCCACCAGTGTCTACCAGGGGGACCCAAGCCCCCCCAACTATGGCTACACCTTC.

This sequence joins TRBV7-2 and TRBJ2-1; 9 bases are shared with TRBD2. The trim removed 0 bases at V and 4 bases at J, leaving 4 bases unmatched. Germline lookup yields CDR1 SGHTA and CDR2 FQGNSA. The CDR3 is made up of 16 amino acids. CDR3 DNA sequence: TGTGCCAGCAGCTTAGCGACCCTAGCGGGGTACAATGAGCAGTTCTTC. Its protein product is CASSLATLAGYNEQFF.

The CDR3 loop is CASSLFQGGSPLHF. The CDR3 DNA sequence: TGTGCCAGCAGCTTATTTCAGGGAGGTTCACCCCTCCACTTT. The chain combines TRBV5-6 with TRBJ1-6; maybe TRBD1 (5 bases). V was pared by 2 bases and J by 9 bases, with 12 bases between. Germline V gives CDR1 SGHDT, CDR2 YYEEEE. The CDR3 has 14 residues.

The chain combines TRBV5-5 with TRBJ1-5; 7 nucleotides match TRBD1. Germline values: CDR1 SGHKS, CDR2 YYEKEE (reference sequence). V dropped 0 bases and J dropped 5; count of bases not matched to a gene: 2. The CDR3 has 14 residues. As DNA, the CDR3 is TGTGCCAGCAGCTTGGGACAGGGAGATCAGCCCCAGCATTTT. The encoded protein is CASSLGQGDQPQHF.

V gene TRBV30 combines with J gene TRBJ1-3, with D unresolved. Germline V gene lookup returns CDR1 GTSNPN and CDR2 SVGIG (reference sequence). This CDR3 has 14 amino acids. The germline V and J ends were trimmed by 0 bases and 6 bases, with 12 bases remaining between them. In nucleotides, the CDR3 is TGTGCCTGGAGTGTAGCTCCTGCTTTAAACACCATATATTTT. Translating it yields CAWSVAPALNTIYF.

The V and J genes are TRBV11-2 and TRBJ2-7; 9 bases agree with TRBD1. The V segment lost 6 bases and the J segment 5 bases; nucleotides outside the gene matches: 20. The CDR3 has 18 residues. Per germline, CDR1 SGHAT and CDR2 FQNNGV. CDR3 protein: CASRSIRPGQGTVDEQYF. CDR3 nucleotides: TGTGCCAGCAGGAGTATACGGCCAGGACAGGGGACGGTAGACGAGCAGTACTTC.

The CDR3 sequence: CASSSPLSGTGGGETQYF. In DNA, the CDR3 is TGTGCCAGCAGCTCCCCACTCTCCGGGACAGGGGGCGGGGAGACCCAGTACTTC. The genes are TRBV2 and TRBJ2-5, with 12 bases that match TRBD1. The CDR3 is made up of 18 amino acids. CDR1 is SNHLY, CDR2 FYNNEI, per germline. The ends lost 6 bases at V and 5 bases at J; junction bases unmatched: 16.

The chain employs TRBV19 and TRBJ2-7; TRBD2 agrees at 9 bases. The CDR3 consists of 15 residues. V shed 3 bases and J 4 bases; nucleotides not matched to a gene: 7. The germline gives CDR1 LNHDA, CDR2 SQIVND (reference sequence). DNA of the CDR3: TGTGCCAGTAGTATCTTAGCGGGAGACATATACGAGCAGTACTTC. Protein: CASSILAGDIYEQYF.

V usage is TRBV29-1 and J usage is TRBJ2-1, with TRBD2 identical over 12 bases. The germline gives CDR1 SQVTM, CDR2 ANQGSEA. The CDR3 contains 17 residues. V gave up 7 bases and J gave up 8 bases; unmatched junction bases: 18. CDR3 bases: TGCAGCGCCAATGGGCTAGCGGGAGGGCCGAGGTACGATGAGCAGTTCTTC. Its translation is CSANGLAGGPRYDEQFF.

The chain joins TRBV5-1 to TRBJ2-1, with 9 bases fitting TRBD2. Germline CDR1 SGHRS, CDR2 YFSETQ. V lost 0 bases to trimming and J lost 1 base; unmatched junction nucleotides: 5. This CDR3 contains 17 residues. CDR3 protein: CASSLELAGRSYNEQFF. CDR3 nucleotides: TGCGCCAGCAGCTTGGAGCTAGCGGGGAGATCCTACAATGAGCAGTTCTTC. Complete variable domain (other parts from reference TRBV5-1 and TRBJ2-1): KAGVTQTPRYLIKTRGQQVTLSCSPISGHRSVSWYQQTPGQGLQFLFEYFSETQRNKGNFPGRFSGRQFSNSRSEMNVSTLELGDSALYLCASSLELAGRSYNEQFFGPGTRLTVL.

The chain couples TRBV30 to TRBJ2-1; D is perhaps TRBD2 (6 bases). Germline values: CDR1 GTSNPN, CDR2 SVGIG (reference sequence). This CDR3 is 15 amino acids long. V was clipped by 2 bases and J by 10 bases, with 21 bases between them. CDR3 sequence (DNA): TGTGCCTGGAGTTTAAAGCGGGCACGGGCTTACGAGCAGTTCTTC. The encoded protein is CAWSLKRARAYEQFF.

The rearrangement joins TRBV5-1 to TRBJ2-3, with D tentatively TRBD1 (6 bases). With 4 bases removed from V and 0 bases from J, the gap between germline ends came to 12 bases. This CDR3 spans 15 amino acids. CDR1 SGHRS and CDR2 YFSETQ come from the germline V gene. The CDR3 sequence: CASSDGQRSTDTQYF. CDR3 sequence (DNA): TGCGCCAGCAGCGACGGACAGAGGAGCACAGATACGCAGTATTTT.

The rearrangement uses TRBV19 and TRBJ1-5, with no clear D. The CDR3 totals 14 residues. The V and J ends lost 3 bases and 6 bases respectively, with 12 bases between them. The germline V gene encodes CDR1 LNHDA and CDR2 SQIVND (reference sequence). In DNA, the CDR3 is TGTGCCAGTAGTATTCGGGAGGCGGGTCAGCCCCAGCATTTT. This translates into CASSIREAGQPQHF.

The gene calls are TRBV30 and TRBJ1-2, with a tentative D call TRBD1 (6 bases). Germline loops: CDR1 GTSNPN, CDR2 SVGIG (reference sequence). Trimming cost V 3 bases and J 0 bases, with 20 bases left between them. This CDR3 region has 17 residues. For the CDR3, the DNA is TGTGCCTGGAGCGATCCCAGGGGCCGCGACACTAACTATGGCTACACCTTC. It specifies CAWSDPRGRDTNYGYTF. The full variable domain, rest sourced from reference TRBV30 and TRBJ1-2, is SQTIHQWPATLVQPVGSPLSLECTVEGTSNPNLYWYRQAAGRGLQLLFYSVGIGQISSEVPQNLSASRPQDRQFILSSKKLLLSDSGFYLCAWSDPRGRDTNYGYTFGSGTRLTVV.

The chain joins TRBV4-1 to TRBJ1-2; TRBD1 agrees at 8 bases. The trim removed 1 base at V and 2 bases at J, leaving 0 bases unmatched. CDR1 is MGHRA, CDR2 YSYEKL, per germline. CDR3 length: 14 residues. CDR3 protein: CASSQGTGNYGYTF. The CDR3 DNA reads TGCGCCAGCAGCCAAGGGACAGGGAACTATGGCTACACCTTC.

The CDR3 protein is CATSSGVGGYTF. In DNA form, the CDR3 reads TGTGCCACCAGCTCAGGGGTGGGTGGCTACACCTTC. The V gene is TRBV24-1, the J gene TRBJ1-2, with a weak D call TRBD1 (6 bases). Trimming took off 7 bases at V and 7 bases at J, with 12 bases between the two ends. There are 12 residues in the CDR3. Germline V lookup: CDR1 KGHDR, CDR2 SFDVKD.

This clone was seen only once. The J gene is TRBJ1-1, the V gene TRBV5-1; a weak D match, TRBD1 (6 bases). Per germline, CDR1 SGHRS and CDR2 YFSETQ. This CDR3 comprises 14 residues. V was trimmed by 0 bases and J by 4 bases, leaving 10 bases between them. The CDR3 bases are TGCGCCAGCAGCTTGGCAGGGGTGGGCACTGAAGCTTTCTTT. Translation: CASSLAGVGTEAFF.